The rows below give T cell receptor beta chains drawn from one sample of a study of T cells expressing NK-cell markers. TCRdb derives one entry per CDR3 protein from the 5' RACE reads, leaving out DNA. In all, the sample yields 300,000 to 450,000 distinct CDR3 sequences. The specimen was blood T cells: a sorted CD56 or NKG2C T cell subset, CD4+ or CD8+ T cells, or bulk PBMC T cells (not recorded which). The receptors stem from a man aged 18 to 69 in good health. Each CDR3 is given with its conserved first and last residue.

j_gene	v_gene	CDR3aa
TRBJ2-3	TRBV24-1	CATGFPGSTDTQYF
TRBJ1-5	TRBV12-3/TRBV12-4	CASRPGTGGGNQPQHF
TRBJ2-2	TRBV6-2/TRBV6-3	CASSYQGVPGELFF
TRBJ2-7	TRBV3-1	CASSHRITGEQYF
TRBJ2-3	TRBV18	CASSPAGSGGTDTQYF
TRBJ1-2	TRBV9	CASSVDARAYGYTF
TRBJ2-7	TRBV6-1	CASETGGGYEQYF
TRBJ2-4	TRBV12-3/TRBV12-4	CASSPSGGAGNKNIQYF
TRBJ2-5	TRBV7-2	CASSFDRGGQTQYF
TRBJ1-2	TRBV20-1	CSARGRGDNYGYTF
TRBJ2-7	TRBV10-3	CAISDPRQGRNEQYF
TRBJ2-2	TRBV5-1	CASSFSGQGQTGELFF
TRBJ2-7	TRBV11-2	CASSLGRDRVLYEQYF
TRBJ2-1	TRBV12-3/TRBV12-4	CASSFGTSGGLQFF
TRBJ1-5	TRBV6-5	CASSYSNGRNQPQHF
TRBJ2-2	TRBV15	CATSLRLTNTGELFF
TRBJ1-1	TRBV7-2	CASSALGTEAFF
TRBJ2-2	TRBV15	CATSREGARALTGELFF
TRBJ2-7	TRBV12-3/TRBV12-4	CASSNLIGPYEQYF
TRBJ2-3	TRBV6-2/TRBV6-3	CASSYSIAGGNTDTQYF
TRBJ2-3	TRBV14	CASRHAGTTSSAQYF
TRBJ2-2	TRBV3-1	CASSHWGSRDTGELFF
TRBJ2-4	TRBV18	CASSPSGSKNIQYF